This entry is about one TCR beta chain. In the original processing: Amplification of reference gene primers was used by the study to estimate nucleated cell counts. Assay used: immunoSEQ multiplex PCR; TCRdb lists only in-frame clones, some missing. V and J calls and clone size are as listed in that table; D and trimming were resolved from the DNA. Here the sample spans under 90,000 clones, about 83% being singletons. V lost 2 bases and J lost 6, with 16 bases in between. CDR1 and CDR2 from the germline V gene are LNHNV and YYDKDF (reference sequence). The CDR3 has 15 amino acids. These data come from a study of blood T cell repertoires in COVID-19.

The sample taken for sequencing was peripheral blood. The TCR was taken from a man older than 75 with acute or convalescent COVID-19. The V call is TRBV15, the J call TRBJ1-2; possible D gene TRBD1, 6 bases. DNA for the CDR3: TGTGCCACCAGCAGAAGACAAGGACAGCCCAATGGCTACACCTTC. It specifies CATSRRQGQPNGYTF.